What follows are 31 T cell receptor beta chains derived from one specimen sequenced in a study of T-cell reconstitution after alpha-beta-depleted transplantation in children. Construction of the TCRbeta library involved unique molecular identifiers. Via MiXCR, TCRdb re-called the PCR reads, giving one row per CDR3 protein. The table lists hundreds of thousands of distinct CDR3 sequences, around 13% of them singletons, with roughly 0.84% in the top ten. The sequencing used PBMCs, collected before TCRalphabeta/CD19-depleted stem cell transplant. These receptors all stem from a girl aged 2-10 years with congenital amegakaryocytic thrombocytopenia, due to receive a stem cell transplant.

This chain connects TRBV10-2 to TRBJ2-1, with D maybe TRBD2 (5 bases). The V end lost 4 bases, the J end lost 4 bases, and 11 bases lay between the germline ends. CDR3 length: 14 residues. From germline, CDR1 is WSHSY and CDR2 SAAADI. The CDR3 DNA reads TGCGCCAGCAGTGCAACCGGGGTTTACAATGAGCAGTTCTTC. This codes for CASSATGVYNEQFF.

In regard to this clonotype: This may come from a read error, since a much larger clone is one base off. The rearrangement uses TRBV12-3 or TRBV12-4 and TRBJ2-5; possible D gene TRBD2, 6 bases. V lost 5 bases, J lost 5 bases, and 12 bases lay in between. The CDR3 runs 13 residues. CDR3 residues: CASSHGGWETQYF. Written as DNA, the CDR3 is TGTGCCAGCAGTCACGGAGGGTGGGAGACCCAGTACTTC.

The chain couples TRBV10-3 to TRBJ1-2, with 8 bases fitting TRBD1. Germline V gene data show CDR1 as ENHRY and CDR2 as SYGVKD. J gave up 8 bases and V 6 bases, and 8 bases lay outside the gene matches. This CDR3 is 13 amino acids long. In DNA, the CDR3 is TGTGCCATCAGAAGAACGGACAGGGAGGGCTACACCTTC. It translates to CAIRRTDREGYTF.

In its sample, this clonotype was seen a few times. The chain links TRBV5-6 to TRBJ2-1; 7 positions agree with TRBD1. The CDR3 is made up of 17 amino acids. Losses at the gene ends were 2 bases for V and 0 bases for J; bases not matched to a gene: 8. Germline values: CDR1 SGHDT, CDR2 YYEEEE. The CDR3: CASSLKHRGSSYNEQFF. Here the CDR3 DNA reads TGTGCCAGCAGCTTAAAGCACAGGGGAAGCTCCTACAATGAGCAGTTCTTC.

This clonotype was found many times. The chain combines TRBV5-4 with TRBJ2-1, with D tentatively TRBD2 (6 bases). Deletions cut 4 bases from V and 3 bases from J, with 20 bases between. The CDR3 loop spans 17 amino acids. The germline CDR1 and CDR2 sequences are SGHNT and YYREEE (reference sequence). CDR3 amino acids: CASSDPLVGGFYNEQFF. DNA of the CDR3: TGTGCCAGCAGCGACCCTCTGGTGGGGGGATTCTACAATGAGCAGTTCTTC.

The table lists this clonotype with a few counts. The CDR3: CASSIGVTGHEQYF. In DNA, the CDR3 is TGTGCCAGCAGCATAGGGGTAACCGGACACGAGCAGTACTTC. This rearrangement joins TRBV27 to TRBJ2-7, with D tentatively TRBD1 (5 bases). Germline V gene sequence: CDR1 MNHEY, CDR2 SMNVEV (reference sequence). Trimming removed 6 bases from V and 5 bases from J, with 17 bases in between. CDR3 length equals 14 residues.

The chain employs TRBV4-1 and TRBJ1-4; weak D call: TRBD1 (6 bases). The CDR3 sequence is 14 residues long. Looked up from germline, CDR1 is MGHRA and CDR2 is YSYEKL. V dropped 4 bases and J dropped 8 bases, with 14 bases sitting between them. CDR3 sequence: CASSRPGTGEKLFF. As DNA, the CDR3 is TGCGCCAGCAGCCGCCCGGGTACAGGGGAAAAACTGTTTTTT.

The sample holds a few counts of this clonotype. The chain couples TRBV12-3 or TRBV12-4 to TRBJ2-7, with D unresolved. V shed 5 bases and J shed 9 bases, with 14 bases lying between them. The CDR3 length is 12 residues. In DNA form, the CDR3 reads TGTGCCAGCAGTCGCGTCCCGGATGGGCAGTACTTC. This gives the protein CASSRVPDGQYF.

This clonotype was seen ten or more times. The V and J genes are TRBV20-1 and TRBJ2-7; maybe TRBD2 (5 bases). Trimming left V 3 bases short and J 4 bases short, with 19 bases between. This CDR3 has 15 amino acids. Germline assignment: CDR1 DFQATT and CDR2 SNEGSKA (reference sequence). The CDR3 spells CSASPPGTSGYEQYF. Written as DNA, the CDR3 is TGCAGTGCTAGCCCACCGGGTACGAGCGGTTACGAGCAGTACTTC.

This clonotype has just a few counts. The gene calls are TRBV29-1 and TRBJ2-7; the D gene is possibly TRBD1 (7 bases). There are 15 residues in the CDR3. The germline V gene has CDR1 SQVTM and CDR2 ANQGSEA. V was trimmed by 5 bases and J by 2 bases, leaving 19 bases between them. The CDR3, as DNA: TGCAGCGTTAGCAGAGGGGGCGCGGGGCCCTACGAGCAGTACTTC. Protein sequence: CSVSRGGAGPYEQYF.

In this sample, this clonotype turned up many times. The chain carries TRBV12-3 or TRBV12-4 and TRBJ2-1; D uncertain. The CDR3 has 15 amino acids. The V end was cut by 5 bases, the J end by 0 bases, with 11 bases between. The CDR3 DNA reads TGTGCCAGCAGTCCGGTCCTGAACTCCTACAATGAGCAGTTCTTC. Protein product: CASSPVLNSYNEQFF.

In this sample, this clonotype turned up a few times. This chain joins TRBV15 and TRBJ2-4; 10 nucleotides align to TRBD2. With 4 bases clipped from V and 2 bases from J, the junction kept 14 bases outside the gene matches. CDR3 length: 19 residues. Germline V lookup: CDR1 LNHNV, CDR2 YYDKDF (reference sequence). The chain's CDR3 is CATSKKRGLAGDTKNIQYF. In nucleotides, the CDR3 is TGTGCCACCAGCAAAAAAAGGGGGCTAGCGGGAGATACCAAAAACATTCAGTACTTC. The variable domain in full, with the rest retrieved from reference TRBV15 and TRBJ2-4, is DAMVIQNPRYQVTQFGKPVTLSCSQTLNHNVMYWYQQKSSQAPKLLFHYYDKDFNNEADTPDNFQSRRPNTSFCFLDIRSPGLGDTAMYLCATSKKRGLAGDTKNIQYFGAGTRLSVL.

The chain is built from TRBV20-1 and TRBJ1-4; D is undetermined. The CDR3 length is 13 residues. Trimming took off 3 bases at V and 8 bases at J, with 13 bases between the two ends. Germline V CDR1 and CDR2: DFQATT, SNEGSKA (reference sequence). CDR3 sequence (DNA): TGCAGTGCTAGCAGTCCGGGAGACGAAAAACTGTTTTTT. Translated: CSASSPGDEKLFF.

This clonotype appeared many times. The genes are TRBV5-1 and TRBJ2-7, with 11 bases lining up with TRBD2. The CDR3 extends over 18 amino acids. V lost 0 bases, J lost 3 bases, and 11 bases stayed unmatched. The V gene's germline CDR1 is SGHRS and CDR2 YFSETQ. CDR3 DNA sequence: TGCGCCAGCAGCTTGGCGGCTACTAGCGGGAGTTTGTACTACGAGCAGTACTTC. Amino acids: CASSLAATSGSLYYEQYF.

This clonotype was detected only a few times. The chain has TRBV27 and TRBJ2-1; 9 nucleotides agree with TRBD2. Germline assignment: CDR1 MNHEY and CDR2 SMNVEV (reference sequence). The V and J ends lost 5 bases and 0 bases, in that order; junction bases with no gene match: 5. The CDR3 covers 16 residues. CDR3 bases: TGTGCCAGCAGTCCCATAGCGGGAGTCTCCTACAATGAGCAGTTCTTC. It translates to CASSPIAGVSYNEQFF.

The DNA of the CDR3 is TGCGCCAGCAGCCCGAGCTGGGGGAGCTCCTACGAGCAGTACTTC. It is translated as CASSPSWGSSYEQYF. The chain has TRBV5-1 and TRBJ2-7; D is perhaps TRBD1 or TRBD2 (5 bases each). The CDR3 totals 15 residues. CDR1 and CDR2 (germline): SGHRS, YFSETQ. V dropped 4 bases and J dropped 0 bases, with 14 bases sitting between them.

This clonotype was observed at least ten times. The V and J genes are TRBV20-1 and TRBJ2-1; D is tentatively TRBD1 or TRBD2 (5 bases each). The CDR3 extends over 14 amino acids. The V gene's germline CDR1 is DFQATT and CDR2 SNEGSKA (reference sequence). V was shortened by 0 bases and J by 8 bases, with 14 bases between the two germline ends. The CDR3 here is CSARDPGPRYEQFF. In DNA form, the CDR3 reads TGCAGTGCTAGAGACCCGGGACCACGGTATGAGCAGTTCTTC.

CDR3 sequence (DNA): TGTGCCAGCGTAAGCGGGACTAGCTCAGATACGCAGTATTTT. Amino acid sequence: CASVSGTSSDTQYF. The J gene is TRBJ2-3, the V gene TRBV7-9; 9 nucleotides line up with TRBD2. This CDR3 is built from 14 residues. V dropped 8 bases and J dropped 4; count of bases not matched to a gene: 7. Germline CDR1 and CDR2: SEHNR and FQNEAQ (reference sequence).

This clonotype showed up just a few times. DNA of the CDR3: TGCAGTGCTAGAGTCGGGAGGGCCAAAGATACGCAGTATTTT. Protein: CSARVGRAKDTQYF. The J gene is TRBJ2-3, the V gene TRBV20-1; 8 nucleotides match TRBD2. Germline CDR1 DFQATT, CDR2 SNEGSKA (reference sequence). The CDR3 has 14 amino acids. Trimming removed 1 base from V and 5 bases from J; junction bases left unmatched: 5.

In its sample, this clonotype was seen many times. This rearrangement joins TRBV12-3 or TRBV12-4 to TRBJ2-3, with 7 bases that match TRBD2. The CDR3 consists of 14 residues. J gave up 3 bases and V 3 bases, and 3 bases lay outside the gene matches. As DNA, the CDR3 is TGTGCCAGCAGTTTCTTGGGGGGGACAGATACGCAGTATTTT. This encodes CASSFLGGTDTQYF.

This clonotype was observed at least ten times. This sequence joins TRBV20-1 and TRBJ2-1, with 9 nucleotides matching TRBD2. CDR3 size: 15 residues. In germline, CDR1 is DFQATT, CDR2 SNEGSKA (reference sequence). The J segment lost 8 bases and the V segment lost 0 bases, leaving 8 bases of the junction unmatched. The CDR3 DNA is TGCAGTGCTAGAGATGGAGCGGGAGGAGGGGATGAGCAGTTCTTC. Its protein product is CSARDGAGGGDEQFF.

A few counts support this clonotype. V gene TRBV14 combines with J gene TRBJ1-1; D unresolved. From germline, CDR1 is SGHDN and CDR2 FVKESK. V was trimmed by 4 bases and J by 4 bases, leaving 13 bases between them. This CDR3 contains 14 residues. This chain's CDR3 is CASSPWAGGTEAFF. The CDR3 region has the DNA TGTGCCAGCAGCCCCTGGGCAGGCGGCACTGAAGCTTTCTTT.

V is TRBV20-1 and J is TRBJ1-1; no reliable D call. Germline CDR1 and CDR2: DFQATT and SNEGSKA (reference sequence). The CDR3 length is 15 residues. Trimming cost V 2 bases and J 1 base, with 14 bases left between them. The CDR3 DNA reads TGCAGTGCTAGATCTCTGAGAGGGCCGAACACTGAAGCTTTCTTT. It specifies CSARSLRGPNTEAFF.

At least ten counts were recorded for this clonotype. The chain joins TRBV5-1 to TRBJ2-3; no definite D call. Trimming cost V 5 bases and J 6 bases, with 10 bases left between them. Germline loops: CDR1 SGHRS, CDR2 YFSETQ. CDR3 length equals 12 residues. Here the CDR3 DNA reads TGCGCCAGCAGACAAGTTTCGGATACGCAGTATTTT. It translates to CASRQVSDTQYF. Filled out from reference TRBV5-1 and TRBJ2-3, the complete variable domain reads KAGVTQTPRYLIKTRGQQVTLSCSPISGHRSVSWYQQTPGQGLQFLFEYFSETQRNKGNFPGRFSGRQFSNSRSEMNVSTLELGDSALYLCASRQVSDTQYFGPGTRLTVL.

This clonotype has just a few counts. The CDR3 sequence is CASPTSGRSSYNEQFF. Here the CDR3 DNA reads TGTGCCAGCCCTACTAGCGGGAGGAGCTCCTACAATGAGCAGTTCTTC. The genes are TRBV2 and TRBJ2-1, with 12 bases fitting TRBD2. The CDR3 spans 16 residues. Germline-derived CDR1 and CDR2 are SNHLY and FYNNEI. Trimming cost V 8 bases and J 0 bases; bases outside gene matches: 5.

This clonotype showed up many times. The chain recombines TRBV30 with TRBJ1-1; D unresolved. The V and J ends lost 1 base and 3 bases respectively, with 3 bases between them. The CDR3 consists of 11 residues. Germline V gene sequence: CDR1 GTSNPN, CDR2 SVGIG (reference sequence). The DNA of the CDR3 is TGTGCCTGGAGTGGGTACACTGAAGCTTTCTTT. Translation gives CAWSGYTEAFF.

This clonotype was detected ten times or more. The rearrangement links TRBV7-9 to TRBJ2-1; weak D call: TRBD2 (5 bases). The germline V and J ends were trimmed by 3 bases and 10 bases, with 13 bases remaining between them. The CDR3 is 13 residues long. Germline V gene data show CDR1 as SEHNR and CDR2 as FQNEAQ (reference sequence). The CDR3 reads CASSLEAPLEQFF. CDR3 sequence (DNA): TGTGCCAGCAGCTTGGAGGCCCCCTTAGAGCAGTTCTTC. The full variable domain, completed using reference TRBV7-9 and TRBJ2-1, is DTGVSQNPRHKITKRGQNVTFRCDPISEHNRLYWYRQTLGQGPEFLTYFQNEAQLEKSRLLSDRFSAERPKGSFSTLEIQRTEQGDSAMYLCASSLEAPLEQFFGPGTRLTVL.

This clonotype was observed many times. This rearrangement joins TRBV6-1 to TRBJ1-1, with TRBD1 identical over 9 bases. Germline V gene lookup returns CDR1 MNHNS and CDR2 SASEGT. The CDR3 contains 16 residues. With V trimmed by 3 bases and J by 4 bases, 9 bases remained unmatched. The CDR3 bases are TGTGCCAGCAGTGACGGGGGGACAGGGTGGGGCACTGAAGCTTTCTTT. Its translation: CASSDGGTGWGTEAFF.

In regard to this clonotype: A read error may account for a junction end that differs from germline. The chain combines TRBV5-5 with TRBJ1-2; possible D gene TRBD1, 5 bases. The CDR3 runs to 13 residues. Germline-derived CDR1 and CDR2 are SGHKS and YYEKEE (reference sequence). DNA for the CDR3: TGTGCCAGCAGCTTCGAGGGGAGCTATGGCGACACCTTC. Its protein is CASSFEGSYGDTF.

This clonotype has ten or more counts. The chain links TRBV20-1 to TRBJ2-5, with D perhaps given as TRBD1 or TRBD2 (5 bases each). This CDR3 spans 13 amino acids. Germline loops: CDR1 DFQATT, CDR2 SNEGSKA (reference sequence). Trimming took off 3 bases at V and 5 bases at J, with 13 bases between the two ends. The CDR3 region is CSARGPIVETQYF. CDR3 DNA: TGCAGTGCTAGGGGACCGATTGTTGAGACCCAGTACTTC.

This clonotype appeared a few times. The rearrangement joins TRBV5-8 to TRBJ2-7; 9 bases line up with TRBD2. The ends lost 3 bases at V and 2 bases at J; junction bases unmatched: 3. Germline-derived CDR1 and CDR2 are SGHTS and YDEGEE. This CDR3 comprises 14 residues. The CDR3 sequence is CASSSLAGTYEQYF. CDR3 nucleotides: TGTGCCAGCAGCTCGCTAGCGGGAACCTACGAGCAGTACTTC.